The 6 T cell receptor beta chains below were found in one sample sequenced in a study of blood T cell repertoires in COVID-19. TCRdb keeps only in-frame clones here, not all; method: immunoSEQ multiplex PCR. The data hold roughly 200,000 clones, with about nine tenths observed a single time. The sample was PBMCs or T cells enriched from blood (not recorded which). All receptors derive from a man between 25 and 39 years old who had recovered from COVID-19.

The chain recombines TRBV9 with TRBJ2-7, with 7 nucleotides matching TRBD1. CDR3 length: 12 amino acids. V trimming: 7 bases; J trimming: 5 bases; junction bases outside the gene matches: 6. The germline CDR1 and CDR2 sequences are SGDLS and YYNGEE. In DNA, the CDR3 is TGTGCCAGCGGTAGACAGGGTGACGAGCAGTACTTC. Translated, it gives CASGRQGDEQYF. The variable domain in full, with the rest retrieved from reference TRBV9 and TRBJ2-7, is DSGVTQTPKHLITATGQRVTLRCSPRSGDLSVYWYQQSLDQGLQFLIQYYNGEERAKGNILERFSAQQFPDLHSELNLSSLELGDSALYFCASGRQGDEQYFGPGTRLTVT.

This chain joins TRBV6-5 and TRBJ1-6; weak D call: TRBD1 (5 bases). Trimming removed 10 bases at V and 2 bases at J, with 15 bases between. There are 15 residues in the CDR3. Germline V gives CDR1 MNHEY, CDR2 SVGAGI. The CDR3 protein is CATFKTATYNSPLHF. CDR3 nucleotides: TGTGCCACCTTTAAGACAGCAACCTATAATTCACCCCTCCACTTT.

The rearrangement uses TRBV2 and TRBJ1-1; 7 positions agree with TRBD1. J lost 7 bases, V lost 6 bases, and 5 bases had no gene match. Germline V CDR1 and CDR2: SNHLY, FYNNEI. The CDR3 is 12 residues long. This chain's CDR3 is CASSDAGGEAFF. CDR3 coding DNA: TGTGCCAGCAGCGACGCAGGGGGTGAAGCTTTCTTT.

This chain connects TRBV10-1 to TRBJ2-3; 9 nucleotides align to TRBD2. Trimming removed 3 bases from V and 0 bases from J; junction bases left unmatched: 4. CDR1 is WNHNN and CDR2 is SYGVQD in the germline V gene (reference sequence). The CDR3 sequence is 16 residues long. CDR3 coding DNA: TGCGCCAGCAGTGAACTAGCGGGTACTAGCACAGATACGCAGTATTTT. Translated, it gives CASSELAGTSTDTQYF.

The V and J genes are TRBV30 and TRBJ2-6; D is unresolved. This CDR3 has 14 amino acids. Germline-derived CDR1 and CDR2 are GTSNPN and SVGIG (reference sequence). The ends were cut back, 5 bases at V and 0 bases at J, with 8 bases in the middle. CDR3 sequence (DNA): TGTGCCTGGTCACTGAACTCTGGGGCCAACGTCCTGACTTTC. This codes for CAWSLNSGANVLTF.

This chain uses TRBV2 with TRBJ2-1; D is unclear. Germline loops: CDR1 SNHLY, CDR2 FYNNEI. The CDR3 covers 12 residues. Trimming shortened V by 4 bases and J by 5 bases, and 6 bases separated the two germline ends. The CDR3 nucleotides are TGTGCCAGCAGTGTAGTTCACAATGAGCAGTTCTTC. Its translation: CASSVVHNEQFF. The variable domain in full, with the rest retrieved from reference TRBV2 and TRBJ2-1, is EPEVTQTPSHQVTQMGQEVILRCVPISNHLYFYWYRQILGQKVEFLVSFYNNEISEKSEIFDDQFSVERPDGSNFTLKIRSTKLEDSAMYFCASSVVHNEQFFGPGTRLTVL.